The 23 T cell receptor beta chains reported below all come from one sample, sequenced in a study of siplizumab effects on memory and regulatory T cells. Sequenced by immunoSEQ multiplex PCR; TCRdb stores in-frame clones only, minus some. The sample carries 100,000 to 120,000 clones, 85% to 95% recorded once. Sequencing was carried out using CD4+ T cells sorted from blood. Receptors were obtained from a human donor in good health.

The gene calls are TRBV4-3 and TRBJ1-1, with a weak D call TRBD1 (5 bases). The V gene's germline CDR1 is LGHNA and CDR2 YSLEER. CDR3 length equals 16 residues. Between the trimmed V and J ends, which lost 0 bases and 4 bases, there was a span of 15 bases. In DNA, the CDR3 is TGCGCCAGCAGCCAAGATTTGCGGGGCTGGGGCACTGAAGCTTTCTTT. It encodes CASSQDLRGWGTEAFF.

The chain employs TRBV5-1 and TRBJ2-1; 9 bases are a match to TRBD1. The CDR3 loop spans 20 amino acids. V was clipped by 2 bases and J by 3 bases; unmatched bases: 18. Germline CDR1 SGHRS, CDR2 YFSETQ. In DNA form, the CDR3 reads TGCGCCAGCAGCTTCCGGGACAGGGATTTGGTAGGGACAATCTACAATGAGCAGTTCTTC. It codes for CASSFRDRDLVGTIYNEQFF.

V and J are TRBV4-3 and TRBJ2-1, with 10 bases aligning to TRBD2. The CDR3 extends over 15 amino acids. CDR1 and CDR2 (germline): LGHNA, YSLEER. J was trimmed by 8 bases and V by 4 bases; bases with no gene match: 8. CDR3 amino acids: CASSRGLALRDEQFF. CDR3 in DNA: TGCGCCAGCAGCCGGGGACTAGCGCTGAGGGATGAGCAGTTCTTC.

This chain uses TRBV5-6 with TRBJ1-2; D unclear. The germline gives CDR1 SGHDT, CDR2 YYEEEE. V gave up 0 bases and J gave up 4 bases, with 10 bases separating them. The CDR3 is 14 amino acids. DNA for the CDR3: TGTGCCAGCAGCTTGGGGGCAGTAGTCTATGGCTACACCTTC. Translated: CASSLGAVVYGYTF.

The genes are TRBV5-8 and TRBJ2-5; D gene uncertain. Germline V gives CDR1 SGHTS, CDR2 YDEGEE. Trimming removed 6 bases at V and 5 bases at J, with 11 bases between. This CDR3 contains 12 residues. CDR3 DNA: TGTGCCAGCACCCCCGTTAGGGAGACCCAGTACTTC. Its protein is CASTPVRETQYF.

CDR3 sequence: CASRLGDRIYNSPLHF. The CDR3 DNA reads as TGTGCCAGTAGACTCGGGGACAGGATTTATAATTCACCCCTCCACTTT. The gene calls are TRBV19 and TRBJ1-6; 8 bases align to TRBD1. The germline V gene encodes CDR1 LNHDA and CDR2 SQIVND (reference sequence). J was trimmed by 4 bases and V by 6 bases; bases with no gene match: 8. The CDR3 sequence is 16 residues long.

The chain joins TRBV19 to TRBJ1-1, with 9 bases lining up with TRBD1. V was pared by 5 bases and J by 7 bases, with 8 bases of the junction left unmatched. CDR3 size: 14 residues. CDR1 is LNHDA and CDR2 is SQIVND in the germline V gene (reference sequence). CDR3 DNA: TGTGCCAGTAGTCCTTGGACAGGGGTGGATGAAGCTTTCTTT. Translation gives CASSPWTGVDEAFF.

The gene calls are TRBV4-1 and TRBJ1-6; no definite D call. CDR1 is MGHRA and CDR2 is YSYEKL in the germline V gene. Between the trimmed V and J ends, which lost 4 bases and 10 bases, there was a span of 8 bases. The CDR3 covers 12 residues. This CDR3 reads CASSREGSPLHF. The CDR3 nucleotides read TGCGCCAGCAGCCGCGAAGGGTCACCCCTCCACTTT.

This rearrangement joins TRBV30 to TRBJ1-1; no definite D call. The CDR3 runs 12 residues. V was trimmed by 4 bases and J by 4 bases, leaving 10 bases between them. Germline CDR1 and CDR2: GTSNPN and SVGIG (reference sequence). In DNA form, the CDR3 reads TGTGCCTGGATGTCGGCGGGCACTGAAGCTTTCTTT. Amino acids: CAWMSAGTEAFF. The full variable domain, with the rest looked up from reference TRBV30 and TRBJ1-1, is SQTIHQWPATLVQPVGSPLSLECTVEGTSNPNLYWYRQAAGRGLQLLFYSVGIGQISSEVPQNLSASRPQDRQFILSSKKLLLSDSGFYLCAWMSAGTEAFFGQGTRLTVV.

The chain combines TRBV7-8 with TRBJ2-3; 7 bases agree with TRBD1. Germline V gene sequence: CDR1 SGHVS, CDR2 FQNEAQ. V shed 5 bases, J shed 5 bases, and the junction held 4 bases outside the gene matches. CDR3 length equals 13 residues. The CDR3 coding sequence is TGTGCCAGCAGCAGAAGACAGGGAGATACGCAGTATTTT. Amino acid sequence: CASSRRQGDTQYF.

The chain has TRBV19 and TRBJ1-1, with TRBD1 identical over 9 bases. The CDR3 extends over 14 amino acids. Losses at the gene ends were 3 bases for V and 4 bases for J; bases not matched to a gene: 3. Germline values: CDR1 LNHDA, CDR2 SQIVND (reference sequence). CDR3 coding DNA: TGTGCCAGTAGTATCGACAGGGGGGGCACTGAAGCTTTCTTT. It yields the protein CASSIDRGGTEAFF.

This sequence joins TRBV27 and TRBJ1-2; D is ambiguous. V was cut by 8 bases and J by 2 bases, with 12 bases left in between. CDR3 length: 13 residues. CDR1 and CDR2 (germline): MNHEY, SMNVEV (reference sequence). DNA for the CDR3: TGTGCCAGCCGCCGGTCGATGAACTATGGCTACACCTTC. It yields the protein CASRRSMNYGYTF.

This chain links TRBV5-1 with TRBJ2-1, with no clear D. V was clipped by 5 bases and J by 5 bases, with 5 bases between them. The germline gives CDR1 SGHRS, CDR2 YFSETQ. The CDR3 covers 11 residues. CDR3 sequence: CASREDNEQFF. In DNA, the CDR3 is TGCGCCAGCAGGGAAGACAATGAGCAGTTCTTC.

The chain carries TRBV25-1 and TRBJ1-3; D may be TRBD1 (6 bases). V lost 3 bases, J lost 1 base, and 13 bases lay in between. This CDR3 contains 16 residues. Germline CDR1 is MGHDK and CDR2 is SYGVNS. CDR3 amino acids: CASSETGQISGNTIYF. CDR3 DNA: TGTGCCAGCAGTGAGACGGGACAAATTTCTGGAAACACCATATATTTT.

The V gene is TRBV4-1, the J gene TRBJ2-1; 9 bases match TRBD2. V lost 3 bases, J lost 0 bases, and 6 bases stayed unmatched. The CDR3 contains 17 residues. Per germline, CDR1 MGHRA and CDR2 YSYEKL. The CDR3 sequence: CASSQWAGGSSYNEQFF. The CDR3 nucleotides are TGCGCCAGCAGCCAGTGGGCGGGAGGGAGCTCCTACAATGAGCAGTTCTTC.

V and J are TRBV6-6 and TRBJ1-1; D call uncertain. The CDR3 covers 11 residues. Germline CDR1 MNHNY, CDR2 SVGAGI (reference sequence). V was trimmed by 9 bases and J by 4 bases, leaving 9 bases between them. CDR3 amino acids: CASMHVTEAFF. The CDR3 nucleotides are TGTGCCAGTATGCACGTCACTGAAGCTTTCTTT.

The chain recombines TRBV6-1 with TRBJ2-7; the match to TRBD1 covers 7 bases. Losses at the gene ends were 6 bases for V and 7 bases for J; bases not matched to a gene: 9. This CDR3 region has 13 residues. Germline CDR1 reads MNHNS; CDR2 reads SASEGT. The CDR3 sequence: CASSGGQAREQYF. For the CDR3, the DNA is TGTGCCAGCAGCGGTGGACAGGCGAGGGAGCAGTACTTC.

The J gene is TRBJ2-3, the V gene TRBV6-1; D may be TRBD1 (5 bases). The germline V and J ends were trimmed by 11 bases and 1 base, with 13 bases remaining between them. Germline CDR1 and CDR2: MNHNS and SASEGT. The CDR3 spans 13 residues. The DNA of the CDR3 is TGTGCCGCAAGGGGCGATGGCACAGATACGCAGTATTTT. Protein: CAARGDGTDTQYF.

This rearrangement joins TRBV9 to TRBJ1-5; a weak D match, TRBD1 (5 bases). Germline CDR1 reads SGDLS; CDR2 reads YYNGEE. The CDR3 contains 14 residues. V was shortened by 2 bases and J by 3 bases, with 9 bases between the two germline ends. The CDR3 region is CASSVPRVNQPQHF. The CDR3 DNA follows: TGTGCCAGCAGCGTCCCCAGGGTCAATCAGCCCCAGCATTTT.

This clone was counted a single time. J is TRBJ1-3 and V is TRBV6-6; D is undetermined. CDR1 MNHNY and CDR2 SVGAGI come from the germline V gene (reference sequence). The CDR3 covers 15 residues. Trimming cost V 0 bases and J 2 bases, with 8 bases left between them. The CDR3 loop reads CASSYSLRAGNTIYF. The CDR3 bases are TGTGCCAGCAGTTACTCCTTAAGGGCTGGAAACACCATATATTTT.

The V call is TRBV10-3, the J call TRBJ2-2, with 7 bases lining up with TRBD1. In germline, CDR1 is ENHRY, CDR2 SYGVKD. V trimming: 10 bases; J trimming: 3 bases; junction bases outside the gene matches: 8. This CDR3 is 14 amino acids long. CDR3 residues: CATSGTEHTGELFF. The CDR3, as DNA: TGTGCCACCTCCGGGACAGAGCACACCGGGGAGCTGTTTTTT.

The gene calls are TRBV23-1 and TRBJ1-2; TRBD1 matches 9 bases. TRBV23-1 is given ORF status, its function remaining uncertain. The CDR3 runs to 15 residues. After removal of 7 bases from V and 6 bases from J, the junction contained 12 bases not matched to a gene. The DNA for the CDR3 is TGCGCCAGCACTCGAAATAGGGACAGGGTTGATGGCTACACCTTC. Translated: CASTRNRDRVDGYTF.

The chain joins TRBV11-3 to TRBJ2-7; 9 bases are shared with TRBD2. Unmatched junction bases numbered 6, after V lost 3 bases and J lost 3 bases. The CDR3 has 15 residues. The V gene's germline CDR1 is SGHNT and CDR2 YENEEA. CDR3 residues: CASSFASGVYYEQYF. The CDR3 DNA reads TGTGCCAGCAGCTTCGCTAGCGGGGTGTACTACGAGCAGTACTTC.